The source of this TCR beta chain is a study of shared clonotypes between healthy human individuals. Input per replicate PCR of unsorted PBMC was roughly 290 ng DNA, corresponding to tens of thousands of T cell genomes. Method: immunoSEQ multiplex PCR; TCRdb's copy keeps in-frame clones and lacks some. The table records some 510,000 clones, 79% of them present only once. Germline V gene data show CDR1 as SEHNR and CDR2 as FQNEAQ (reference sequence). V was pared by 1 base and J by 0 bases, with 8 bases between. The CDR3 is 15 residues long. General study results and limits: Blood alone was sampled, and tissue repertoires likely differ.

The donor cohort consisted entirely of Caucasian adults residing in Nashville, Tennessee. Without sorting, samples used approximately 99 million PBMCs for genomic DNA. This clone was recorded once. The antigen is not known. The clonotype originates from a woman between 40 and 50 years old in good health. Some clones in this sample may be carry-over from other donors' samples. This sequence joins TRBV7-9 and TRBJ2-3, with TRBD2 as a possible D gene (5 bases). Sequencing was carried out using PBMCs. The CDR3 bases are TGTGCCAGCAGCTTAGATTTAGCGAGCACAGATACGCAGTATTTT. Its protein is CASSLDLASTDTQYF.